This TCR beta chain stems from a study of beta chain features in type 1 diabetes. The CDR3 consists of 14 residues. V was cut by 3 bases and J by 5 bases, with 11 bases left in between. Germline V gene lookup returns CDR1 KGHSH and CDR2 LQKENI. Reverse transcribing all isolated RNA meant expressed TCRB transcripts were sequenced. This table comes from immunoSEQ multiplex PCR, and its TCRdb copy is limited to in-frame clones, with some not included. The sample has about 250,000 clones; roughly 13% are singletons. The purity of all sorted populations exceeded 95%. Input material: naive CD4+ T cells from blood. This TCR came from a woman aged 40 to 49 in good health. V is TRBV18 and J is TRBJ2-1; a possible D gene is TRBD1 (6 bases). CDR3 sequence: CASSPINRDNEQFF. The CDR3 coding sequence is TGTGCCAGCTCACCCATAAACAGGGACAATGAGCAGTTCTTC.